A single sample is the source of the 20 T cell receptor beta chains below, sequenced in a study of T cells in Graves' hyperthyroidism and ophthalmopathy. Amplification of TCR beta CDR3 regions used RNA as the template. The TCR CDR3 was amplified in a first-round RT-PCR using the HTBI primer set. One entry per CDR3 protein, called by TCRdb with MiXCR from the multiplex PCR reads. The sample carries around 440,000 distinct CDR3 sequences, around 14% recorded once. The sequenced material came from blood. The receptors here all came from a woman between 18 and 29 years old with Graves' hyperthyroidism.

The sample holds many counts of this clonotype. The rearrangement joins TRBV6-1 to TRBJ2-7; D is possibly TRBD2 (6 bases). The CDR3 runs to 17 residues. The germline V gene has CDR1 MNHNS and CDR2 SASEGT. Trimming left V 0 bases short and J 0 bases short, with 15 bases between. As DNA, the CDR3 is TGTGCCAGCAGTGAAGCCGAGGGTCTAGCGACCTCCTACGAGCAGTACTTC. Translated, it gives CASSEAEGLATSYEQYF.

The rearrangement joins TRBV11-2 to TRBJ1-1; the match to TRBD1 covers 7 bases. Germline V CDR1 and CDR2: SGHAT, FQNNGV. The trim removed 2 bases at V and 8 bases at J, leaving 11 bases unmatched. The CDR3 has 15 residues. The CDR3 nucleotides are TGTGCCAGCAGCTTAATGGGAACGACAGGGACCGAAGCTTTCTTT. It specifies CASSLMGTTGTEAFF.

This clonotype occurred many times. CDR3 sequence (DNA): TGTGCCAGCAGCCCCCTTGCGGGGTACAAGGGGGACGAGCAGTACTTC. It yields the protein CASSPLAGYKGDEQYF. This rearrangement joins TRBV11-3 to TRBJ2-7; D tentatively fits TRBD1 or TRBD2 (6 bases each). This CDR3 has 16 amino acids. The V end was cut by 5 bases, the J end by 5 bases, with 22 bases between. Per the germline V gene, CDR1 is SGHNT and CDR2 is YENEEA.

In its sample, this clonotype was seen a few times. One base away lies a much larger clone, so this may be a sequencing read error. This chain connects TRBV7-9 to TRBJ2-3; 8 nucleotides match TRBD2. The CDR3 has 15 residues. Germline trimming cut 8 bases from V and 4 bases from J; bases unmatched to any gene: 11. The germline CDR1 and CDR2 sequences are SEHNR and FQNEAQ (reference sequence). CDR3 in amino acids: CASGPPSGGADTQYF. The CDR3 coding sequence is TGTGCCAGCGGCCCGCCCAGCGGGGGTGCAGATACGCAGTATTTT.

This clonotype was counted at least ten times. This chain connects TRBV12-3 or TRBV12-4 to TRBJ2-5; 7 bases are a match to TRBD1. V was clipped by 6 bases and J by 2 bases; unmatched bases: 6. The CDR3 loop spans 14 amino acids. In DNA, the CDR3 is TGTGCCAGCAGCCTAGGGGGACAGCAAGAGACCCAGTACTTC. This sequence encodes CASSLGGQQETQYF.

The V call is TRBV20-1, the J call TRBJ1-2; D is ambiguous. From germline, CDR1 is DFQATT and CDR2 SNEGSKA (reference sequence). The CDR3 is 15 amino acids. V was trimmed by 0 bases and J by 4 bases, leaving 15 bases between them. CDR3 nucleotides: TGCAGTGCTAGAGATCCAACTGAAAAGCGCTATGGCTACACCTTC. Its protein product is CSARDPTEKRYGYTF.

This clonotype was recorded at least ten times. The chain uses TRBV12-3 or TRBV12-4 and TRBJ2-1, with 12 bases matching TRBD2. With 6 bases clipped from V and 5 bases from J, the junction kept 8 bases outside the gene matches. This CDR3 is 16 amino acids long. CDR3 sequence (DNA): TGTGCCAGCAGCCCTCGGACTAGCGGGGTGAACAATGAGCAGTTCTTC. Protein product: CASSPRTSGVNNEQFF.

This clonotype was observed many times. V gene TRBV6-5 combines with J gene TRBJ2-1, with 12 bases lining up with TRBD2. The V and J ends lost 2 bases and 7 bases, in that order; junction bases with no gene match: 3. Germline assignment: CDR1 MNHEY and CDR2 SVGAGI. The CDR3 has 15 residues. The CDR3 here is CASSYLAGGPNEQFF. DNA for the CDR3: TGTGCCAGCAGTTACCTAGCGGGAGGGCCAAATGAGCAGTTCTTC.

There are many counts of this clonotype. V and J are TRBV30 and TRBJ1-5, with D perhaps TRBD1 (5 bases). The CDR3 has 17 amino acids. CDR1 is GTSNPN and CDR2 is SVGIG in the germline V gene (reference sequence). V lost 2 bases to trimming and J lost 2 bases, with 19 bases between them. DNA for the CDR3: TGTGCCTGGAGTATTGGGGCCGACCTCCCCGGCAATCAGCCCCAGCATTTT. This encodes CAWSIGADLPGNQPQHF. Full variable domain (missing parts from reference TRBV30 and TRBJ1-5): SQTIHQWPATLVQPVGSPLSLECTVEGTSNPNLYWYRQAAGRGLQLLFYSVGIGQISSEVPQNLSASRPQDRQFILSSKKLLLSDSGFYLCAWSIGADLPGNQPQHFGDGTRLSIL.

This clonotype has at least ten counts. This chain uses TRBV4-1 with TRBJ2-7, with D perhaps matching TRBD1 (5 bases). Germline V CDR1 and CDR2: MGHRA, YSYEKL. The CDR3 has 15 residues. Trimming took off 1 base at V and 2 bases at J, with 12 bases between the two ends. The CDR3 here is CASSQATGSTYEQYF. The CDR3 nucleotides are TGCGCCAGCAGCCAAGCTACAGGCAGTACCTACGAGCAGTACTTC.

The chain combines TRBV10-3 with TRBJ1-2; D gene ambiguous. Germline lookup yields CDR1 ENHRY and CDR2 SYGVKD. The ends were cut back, 1 base at V and 0 bases at J, with 6 bases in the middle. This CDR3 is 14 amino acids long. Here the CDR3 reads CAISELQTNYGYTF. For the CDR3, the DNA is TGTGCCATCAGTGAGTTACAGACTAACTATGGCTACACCTTC.

This clonotype was detected ten times or more. The rearrangement links TRBV12-3 or TRBV12-4 to TRBJ2-1, with D maybe TRBD2 (5 bases). Trimming shortened V by 1 base and J by 10 bases, and 14 bases separated the two germline ends. The CDR3 consists of 14 residues. The CDR3 DNA sequence: TGTGCCAGCAGTTTAGTCCGTTCTAGCAACGAGCAGTTCTTC. It translates to CASSLVRSSNEQFF.

This clonotype has at least ten counts. This sequence joins TRBV24-1 and TRBJ2-2; possible D gene TRBD2, 7 bases. Germline assignment: CDR1 KGHDR and CDR2 SFDVKD. V lost 4 bases to trimming and J lost 7 bases, with 18 bases between them. The CDR3 spans 16 residues. CDR3 residues: CATSDRGGQVDGELFF. CDR3 nucleotide sequence: TGTGCCACCAGTGACCGCGGGGGCCAGGTTGACGGGGAGCTGTTTTTT.

This clonotype was picked up many times. The rearrangement uses TRBV29-1 and TRBJ2-3, with TRBD1 matching 8 bases. The CDR3 length is 15 residues. V dropped 5 bases and J dropped 2; count of bases not matched to a gene: 9. Looked up from germline, CDR1 is SQVTM and CDR2 is ANQGSEA. The CDR3 protein is CSVRQGPDSTDTQYF. The CDR3 DNA is TGCAGCGTTCGACAGGGGCCTGACTCCACAGATACGCAGTATTTT.

Many counts were recorded for this clonotype. The rearrangement links TRBV7-9 to TRBJ2-1, with a possible D match to TRBD1 (8 bases). Trimming stripped 5 bases from V and 12 bases from J, with 23 bases between. The germline V gene encodes CDR1 SEHNR and CDR2 FQNEAQ (reference sequence). This CDR3 comprises 15 residues. CDR3 sequence (DNA): TGTGCCAGCAGCACAACAGGGGGGGACTGGAAAGGGCAGTTCTTC. Protein product: CASSTTGGDWKGQFF.

In this sample, this clonotype turned up many times. The chain uses TRBV6-6 and TRBJ1-2; tentative D call: TRBD1 (6 bases). V lost 2 bases to trimming and J lost 6 bases, with 10 bases between them. Germline CDR1 reads MNHNY; CDR2 reads SVGAGI (reference sequence). The CDR3 is 13 residues long. In DNA form, the CDR3 reads TGTGCCAGCAGTTACCCGAACAGGGATGGCTACACCTTC. Amino acids: CASSYPNRDGYTF.

The chain has TRBV12-3 or TRBV12-4 and TRBJ1-5; D is possibly TRBD1 (5 bases). The CDR3 is 13 residues long. V lost 6 bases and J lost 5, with 11 bases in between. The CDR3 here is CASRSTGDQPQHF. In DNA form, the CDR3 reads TGTGCCAGCAGATCTACAGGAGATCAGCCCCAGCATTTT.

This clonotype came up many times. This sequence joins TRBV7-9 and TRBJ1-2; the match to TRBD1 covers 11 bases. CDR3 length: 14 amino acids. The junction had 3 bases not matched to a gene; V was cut back by 1 base and J by 8 bases. Germline lookup yields CDR1 SEHNR and CDR2 FQNEAQ (reference sequence). The CDR3 spells CASSLGTGGDGYTF. In DNA form, the CDR3 reads TGTGCCAGCAGCTTAGGGACAGGGGGCGACGGCTACACCTTC.

In its sample, this clonotype was seen many times. V usage is TRBV28 and J usage is TRBJ2-3; D is possibly TRBD2 (6 bases). Germline assignment: CDR1 MDHEN and CDR2 SYDVKM. V was pared by 5 bases and J by 4 bases, with 13 bases between. CDR3 size: 14 residues. In DNA form, the CDR3 reads TGTGCCAGCAGTCCCCCTTCGGGAGCAGATACGCAGTATTTT. Amino acids: CASSPPSGADTQYF.

This clonotype is a singleton in its sample. The germline gene is not matched at one end of the junction; a read error may be the cause. V and J are TRBV30 and TRBJ1-1; no clear D. CDR1 is GTSNPN, CDR2 SVGIG, per germline (reference sequence). The length of the CDR3 is 11 residues. CDR3: CAWSGGGLAFF. The CDR3 region has the DNA TGCGCCTGGAGTGGAGGAGGGTTGGCTTTCTTT.